This TCR beta chain was identified in a study of spatial heterogeneity in lung cancer. As for the study in general: Alpha-chain sequences were consistently detected less often than beta-chain sequences. Raw reads showed each unique TCR and UMI combination turning up more than ten times on average. The study's findings and limits: Follow-up blood showed ubiquitous expanded tumor TCRs less than blood at resection did.

The time point is: sample taken at primary tumor resection. Unique molecular identifiers, one per molecule, were present on every TCR cDNA molecule. TCRdb called the 5' RACE reads again in MiXCR, with one record for every CDR3 protein. The table records tens of thousands of distinct CDR3 sequences, around 4.3% of them present only once. This clonotype was detected ten times or more. The antigen is not known. The specimen comprised PBMCs, sampled at surgery. The origin of this receptor is a male donor with early-stage non-small cell lung cancer.

The CDR3 loop is CASSATSPGGRNTEAFF. The CDR3 coding sequence is TGTGCCAGCAGTGCCACCTCCCCAGGGGGCCGGAACACTGAAGCTTTCTTT. The chain has TRBV2 and TRBJ1-1; 8 bases map to TRBD1. CDR1 SNHLY and CDR2 FYNNEI come from the germline V gene. CDR3 length equals 17 residues. V dropped 4 bases and J dropped 1; count of bases not matched to a gene: 11.